This is a list of T cell receptor beta chains from one sample in a study of regulatory T cells. Clones were sequenced by immunoSEQ multiplex PCR, and TCRdb holds only the in-frame ones, with some missing. The sample includes roughly 15,000 clones, more than 85% of them seen just once. The sample consisted of CD8+ T cells sorted from blood. The receptors shown here come from a person under 35 with CD3G deficiency. The CDR3 runs from the conserved cysteine through the conserved F or W. The D gene is left open where the match is weak. Clone size is shown for a subset of rows, as once, few, many or a class of expanded clone.

j_call d_call clone_size v_call cdr3_nt cdr3_aa
TRBJ2-4 . . TRBV30 TGTGCCTGGAGTGTAACAGTTATCATTCAGTACTTC CAWSVTVIIQYF
TRBJ2-3 . . TRBV7-2 TGTGCCAGCAGCCCGGACACGACAGATACGCAGTATTTT CASSPDTTDTQYF
TRBJ1-5 . . TRBV28 TGTGCCAGCAGTTTAGATCCCCTGGGGCAGCCCCAGCATTTT CASSLDPLGQPQHF
TRBJ2-7 TRBD1 . TRBV28 TGTGCCAGCAGCCACAGGGGCTCCTACGAGCAGTACTTC CASSHRGSYEQYF
TRBJ2-7 . . TRBV11-2 TGTGCCAGCATTGGGTCCTACGAGCAGTACTTC CASIGSYEQYF
TRBJ1-2 TRBD1 . TRBV7-9 TGTGCCAGCAGTCCTGGGACAGCGTATGGCTACACCTTC CASSPGTAYGYTF
TRBJ1-5 . . TRBV4-1 TGCGCCAGCAGCCAAGAGGAGAGGGTAGGACAGCCCCAGCATTTT CASSQEERVGQPQHF
TRBJ2-3 . . TRBV11-1 TGTGCCAGCAGCTTAGGGGGATCTAGCACAGATACGCAGTATTTT CASSLGGSSTDTQYF
TRBJ2-1 TRBD1 . TRBV27 TGTGCCAGCGGAAACAGGGGCTTTTGGCATGAGCAGTTCTTC CASGNRGFWHEQFF
TRBJ2-7 . . TRBV7-8 TGTGCCAGCAGCACACCCGGGACGAATGGCGACGAGCAGTACTTC CASSTPGTNGDEQYF
TRBJ2-7 TRBD1 . TRBV10-1 TGCGCCAGCAGCGATACCGGGACAGGGGGCTACGAGCAGTACTTC CASSDTGTGGYEQYF
TRBJ1-6 . . TRBV19 TGTGCCAGTAAGGGGAGACAACTGCGCTATAATTCACCCCTCCACTTT CASKGRQLRYNSPLHF
TRBJ1-2 . once TRBV21-1 TGTGCCAGCACCATGACAGGGAGTTGTGGCTACACCTTC CASTMTGSCGYTF
TRBJ2-1 . . TRBV7-3 TGTGCCAGCAGCTTAATCAGCGGATCAGAGTGGTTCTTC CASSLISGSEWFF
TRBJ1-1 TRBD1 . TRBV19 TGTGCCAGTAGTATGTCTCGGTTGGGGACAGGGGGAGGCGACACTGAAGCTTTCTTT CASSMSRLGTGGGDTEAFF
TRBJ1-1 . . TRBV6-5 TGTGCCAGCAGTTCAGATGAGTGGAGGGGGAACACTGAAGCTTTCTTT CASSSDEWRGNTEAFF
TRBJ2-1 TRBD1 . TRBV15 TGTGCCACCAGCCCTGACAGGGGGCCCTACAATGAGCAGTTCTTC CATSPDRGPYNEQFF
TRBJ1-1 . . TRBV2 TGTGCCAGCAGTGGACAGTTGAACACTGAAGCTTTCTTT CASSGQLNTEAFF
TRBJ2-3 . . TRBV11-1 TGTGCCAGGCCCAGGGCAATCCTTTCTAGCACAGATACGCAGTATTTT CARPRAILSSTDTQYF
TRBJ1-6 . . TRBV9 TGTGCCAGCAGCCAAACAGGGAGCTCCTATAATTCACCCCTCCACTTT CASSQTGSSYNSPLHF
TRBJ2-1 . . TRBV19 TGTGCCAGTAGTACCGGGGGCTACAATGAGCAGTTCTTC CASSTGGYNEQFF
TRBJ2-3 . . TRBV30 TGTGCCTGGGTCCGGGACACCAGCACAGATACGCAGTATTTT CAWVRDTSTDTQYF
TRBJ1-5 . . TRBV4-1 TGCGCCAGCAGCCAAGATTGGGGGGGGGCAAATAGCAATCAGCCCCAGCATTTT CASSQDWGGANSNQPQHF
TRBJ2-1 . . TRBV7-8 TGTGCCAGCAGCTTAGGTCACTTACATGAGCAGTTCTTC CASSLGHLHEQFF
TRBJ2-2 . . TRBV7-9 TGTGCCAGCAGCTTAGACACTTACACCGGGGAGCTGTTTTTT CASSLDTYTGELFF
TRBJ2-7 . once TRBV7-2 TGTGCCAGCAGCTTAGGGAGCAACAAGCAGTACTTC CASSLGSNKQYF